This T cell receptor (beta chain) came from a study of OX40 agonist ivuxolimab in advanced cancers. About the investigation overall: Ivuxolimab was an agonistic, fully human IgG2 monoclonal antibody directed against OX40 (CD134), a costimulatory receptor. Intravenous ivuxolimab was administered to patients every 2 weeks at six dose levels: 0.01, 0.1, 0.3, 1.5, 3 and 10 mg/kg. Of the approximately 54 patients in dose escalation, about 19 had hepatocellular carcinoma, about 15 had melanoma, 9 had renal cell carcinoma and 9 had head and neck cancer. The dose-escalation cohort was about 86% male with a mean age of about 54 years, ranging from roughly 23 to 79. Patients were allowed to have had prior anti-PD-1, anti-PD-L1 or anti-CTLA-4 therapy, and around 41% of the dose-escalation patients had previously received checkpoint inhibitors. Partial responses occurred in three dose-escalation patients: two with cutaneous melanoma and one with hepatocellular carcinoma. The point of sequencing TCRbeta in the periphery was to test whether ivuxolimab changed TCR sequence diversity and drove clonal T-cell expansion. The paper covers the monotherapy dose-escalation part of the phase I ivuxolimab trial, which included N ≈ 54 patients.

CDR3 length: 15 amino acids, cysteine to phenylalanine. Only the CDR3 DNA is retained, 45 bases long and in frame from the first base. V lost 6 bases and J lost 0 bases; the stretch between them is 14 bases long. CDR1 SNHLY and CDR2 FYNNEI were looked up in the germline V gene. Genomic DNA was isolated from the sorted cells so that the TCRbeta CDR3 region could be sequenced. The immunoSEQ Assay was used to sequence the TCRbeta CDR3 regions. The table was pulled from immuneACCESS by TCRdb, which kept in-frame rearrangements only. Such tables lose some clones; where checked, under half of the loss comes from unresolved V genes, and the rest has no known cause. The sample yields tens of thousands of clones; roughly 86% were counted once. The ten largest clonotypes hold roughly 0.99% of the sample. Turning to this clone: What antigen it recognizes has not been identified. Base qualities are not provided; no much larger clone lies one nucleotide away.

Here is what the overall study found, with its caveats: At doses of 0.1 to 3.0 mg/kg, clonal expansion of both CD4+ and CD8+ blood T cells was observed from baseline to week 6. After ivuxolimab, CD8+ T cells had more expanded clones than CD4+ T cells on average. In partial responders in the 0.1-3.0 mg/kg groups, normalized peripheral clonal expansion was found to be among the lowest, especially among CD8+ T cells. Which antigens the clonally expanded peripheral T cells were specific for was not determined. Low levels of normalized T-cell clonal expansion were also seen in some nonresponding patients.

Patients with autoimmune disease history or receiving systemic immunosuppression were excluded from the trial. Peripheral blood for TCR sequencing was collected from all dose cohorts at baseline, on cycle 4 day 1, and on cycle 7 day 1. The samples were taken from a phase I, first-in-human, multicenter, open-label dose-escalation trial of ivuxolimab. Adults with locally advanced or metastatic head and neck squamous cell, hepatocellular, melanoma or renal cell carcinoma were enrolled in the trial. Before TCR sequencing, CD4+ and CD8+ T cells were separately sorted from peripheral blood. This receptor was taken from an adult with an advanced solid tumor such as melanoma, head and neck, liver or kidney cancer. Recombination joined TRBV2 with TRBJ1-1; tentative D gene TRBD1, with 5 bases matching. Sequences were derived from CD4+ or CD8+ T cells sorted from blood, sampled in a trial of the OX40 agonist ivuxolimab. CDR3 region: CASRDATALNTEAFF. The DNA is TGTGCCAGCAGGGACGCGACAGCTTTGAACACTGAAGCTTTCTTT.